These 26 T cell receptor beta chains came from one sample sequenced in a study of T cells in Graves' hyperthyroidism and ophthalmopathy (dated by TCRdb to the late 2010s). To prepare the library, multiplex PCR was applied. The instrument was an Illumina HiSeq 2000. The TCR beta CDR3 regions were amplified from RNA transcripts. A first-round RT-PCR of the TCR CDR3 used the HTBI primer set with the Qiagen OneStep RT-PCR kit. TCRdb reprocessed the public reads (quality trimming at Q25 with fastp, clone calling with MiXCR) and kept in-frame beta chains. Every CDR3 protein is listed once, alongside the most common genes and DNA of its rows. In all, the sample holds some 180,000 distinct CDR3 sequences, and about a sixth of those were seen once. The ten top clones hold approximately 56% of the sample. Sequenced: blood. All receptors come from a woman between 50 and 59 years old with Graves' hyperthyroidism.

This chain joins TRBV28 and TRBJ1-2; 9 bases align to TRBD1. Looked up from germline, CDR1 is MDHEN and CDR2 is SYDVKM. Trimming took 2 bases from V and 7 from J; bases not matched to a gene: 5. CDR3 length equals 14 residues. CDR3 in DNA: TGTGCCAGCAGTTTAGGACAGGGGATGTTTGGCTACACCTTC. It is translated as CASSLGQGMFGYTF.

This clonotype was seen many times. The chain couples TRBV29-1 to TRBJ1-2, with D possibly being TRBD1 (5 bases). This CDR3 has 12 residues. From germline, CDR1 is SQVTM and CDR2 ANQGSEA. Trimming pared 5 bases from V and 4 bases from J, leaving 11 bases between. The CDR3 DNA reads TGCAGCGTTTCAACGGGGGTCTATGGCTACACCTTC. Translating gives CSVSTGVYGYTF. Full variable domain (outside the CDR3, taken from reference TRBV29-1 and TRBJ1-2): SAVISQKPSRDICQRGTSLTIQCQVDSQVTMMFWYRQQPGQSLTLIATANQGSEATYESGFVIDKFPISRPNLTFSTLTVSNMSPEDSSIYLCSVSTGVYGYTFGSGTRLTVV.

This clonotype was picked up many times. Written as DNA, the CDR3 is TGTGCCACCAGCAGGACGGTGGGTGGCTACACCTTC. This codes for CATSRTVGGYTF. The rearrangement joins TRBV15 to TRBJ1-2; D not resolved. This CDR3 has 12 residues. Trimming shortened V by 3 bases and J by 7 bases, and 9 bases separated the two germline ends. Germline V gene sequence: CDR1 LNHNV, CDR2 YYDKDF (reference sequence). Filled out from reference TRBV15 and TRBJ1-2, the complete variable domain reads DAMVIQNPRYQVTQFGKPVTLSCSQTLNHNVMYWYQQKSSQAPKLLFHYYDKDFNNEADTPDNFQSRRPNTSFCFLDIRSPGLGDTAMYLCATSRTVGGYTFGSGTRLTVV.

There are many counts of this clonotype. The V and J genes are TRBV20-1 and TRBJ2-3, with a tentative D call TRBD2 (5 bases). This CDR3 has 17 residues. V was cut by 2 bases and J by 6 bases, with 24 bases left in between. Germline V gene data show CDR1 as DFQATT and CDR2 as SNEGSKA (reference sequence). The DNA for the CDR3 is TGCAGTGCTAGACCGACGACTATCTATTCACCTCGGGATACGCAGTATTTT. Protein: CSARPTTIYSPRDTQYF.

This clonotype has ten or more counts. The gene calls are TRBV6-5 and TRBJ1-1, with 7 bases lining up with TRBD1. V dropped 2 bases and J dropped 4; count of bases not matched to a gene: 7. The germline V gene encodes CDR1 MNHEY and CDR2 SVGAGI. The CDR3 has 15 amino acids. CDR3 protein: CASSYQGGFGTEAFF. The CDR3 nucleotides read TGTGCCAGCAGTTACCAGGGGGGGTTCGGCACTGAAGCTTTCTTT.

This clonotype was detected ten times or more. V and J are TRBV9 and TRBJ1-1, with D uncertain. Germline V gene sequence: CDR1 SGDLS, CDR2 YYNGEE. This CDR3 has 14 residues. V was cut by 3 bases and J by 1 base, with 10 bases left in between. CDR3 bases: TGTGCCAGCAGCGCGGAGGACTCGAACACTGAAGCTTTCTTT. Translation: CASSAEDSNTEAFF.

This chain joins TRBV9 and TRBJ1-2, with TRBD1 matching 9 bases. This CDR3 has 14 residues. Germline loops: CDR1 SGDLS, CDR2 YYNGEE. V lost 3 bases and J lost 4; bases outside the gene matches: 4. CDR3 loop: CASSDGTGRYGYTF. CDR3 nucleotide sequence: TGTGCCAGCAGCGACGGGACAGGGCGCTATGGCTACACCTTC.

This clonotype occurred a few times. V usage is TRBV10-1 and J usage is TRBJ1-1; D might be TRBD1 (5 bases). Germline assignment: CDR1 WNHNN and CDR2 SYGVQD (reference sequence). Trimming stripped 0 bases from V and 4 bases from J, with 18 bases between. The length of the CDR3 is 17 residues. The CDR3 spells CASSESNRGSGVTEAFF. The CDR3 DNA reads TGCGCCAGCAGTGAGTCGAATCGGGGGTCGGGGGTCACTGAAGCTTTCTTT.

This clonotype was observed at least ten times. The chain is built from TRBV12-3 or TRBV12-4 and TRBJ1-5; the match to TRBD1 covers 11 bases. V trimming: 3 bases; J trimming: 9 bases; junction bases outside the gene matches: 4. The CDR3 has 14 amino acids. The CDR3 DNA reads TGTGCCAGCAGTTTGGGACAGGGGGGGTCGCCCCAGCATTTT. It specifies CASSLGQGGSPQHF.

This clonotype occurred many times. V and J are TRBV24-1 and TRBJ2-3; the D is unclear. The CDR3 is 13 residues long. The germline gives CDR1 KGHDR, CDR2 SFDVKD. V was clipped by 3 bases and J by 0 bases, with 3 bases between them. CDR3 region: CATSDGSTDTQYF. The CDR3 DNA reads as TGTGCCACCAGTGATGGAAGCACAGATACGCAGTATTTT.

The gene calls are TRBV29-1 and TRBJ2-3, with TRBD2 identical over 10 bases. CDR3 length equals 15 residues. The germline gives CDR1 SQVTM, CDR2 ANQGSEA. The V and J ends lost 6 bases and 0 bases, in that order; junction bases with no gene match: 6. The CDR3 reads CSVETSGQSTDTQYF. CDR3 coding DNA: TGCAGCGTGGAGACTAGCGGGCAGAGCACAGATACGCAGTATTTT.

This clonotype was seen at least ten times. The V gene is TRBV27, the J gene TRBJ1-5; D may be TRBD1 (6 bases). With 5 bases removed from V and 6 bases from J, the gap between germline ends came to 14 bases. The CDR3 length is 14 residues. Germline V gene data show CDR1 as MNHEY and CDR2 as SMNVEV (reference sequence). CDR3 amino acids: CASSPRGGPQPQHF. The CDR3 coding sequence is TGTGCCAGCAGTCCACGGGGGGGGCCTCAGCCCCAGCATTTT.

For this clonotype: Relative to the germline gene, one junction end is altered; a read error may explain this. The chain joins TRBV4-1 to TRBJ2-4; D perhaps matches TRBD2 (6 bases). The germline V gene encodes CDR1 MGHRA and CDR2 YSYEKL. The length of the CDR3 is 17 residues. The CDR3 nucleotides read TGCGCCAGCACCCAACTTTGGAGAGCGGGTGACAAAAACATTCAGTACTTC. Translation: CASTQLWRAGDKNIQYF.

This clonotype was found many times. The chain couples TRBV27 to TRBJ2-7, with TRBD1 matching 9 bases. CDR1 MNHEY and CDR2 SMNVEV come from the germline V gene (reference sequence). The ends lost 7 bases at V and 2 bases at J; junction bases unmatched: 9. This CDR3 comprises 15 residues. CDR3 nucleotide sequence: TGTGCCAGCACGGTACAGGGGGCGCCCCCCTACGAGCAGTACTTC. It codes for CASTVQGAPPYEQYF.

This chain uses TRBV7-2 with TRBJ2-1; 11 nucleotides agree with TRBD2. This CDR3 has 18 amino acids. CDR1 and CDR2 (germline): SGHTA, FQGNSA. The ends lost 1 base at V and 4 bases at J; junction bases unmatched: 9. CDR3 loop: CASSLGSSGRAGYNEQFF. In nucleotides, the CDR3 is TGTGCCAGCAGCTTAGGGAGTAGCGGGAGGGCCGGGTACAATGAGCAGTTCTTC.

A note on this clonotype: A much larger clone lies a single base off, so this may be a read error. The chain combines TRBV25-1 with TRBJ2-7; unclear D gene. Near its end, the DNA agrees better with TRBJ2-1, so the J call may be wrong. The germline CDR1 and CDR2 sequences are MGHDK and SYGVNS. CDR3 length: 12 amino acids. The CDR3 nucleotides are TGTGCCAGCAGTGACCTAAGCTACGAGCAGTTCTTC. Protein sequence: CASSDLSYEQFF.

In this sample, this clonotype turned up many times. V and J are TRBV27 and TRBJ2-1; 10 positions match TRBD2. CDR1 and CDR2 from the germline V gene are MNHEY and SMNVEV (reference sequence). Trimming cost V 2 bases and J 0 bases; bases outside gene matches: 4. The length of the CDR3 is 17 residues. In nucleotides, the CDR3 is TGTGCCAGCAGTTTAAGGACTAGCGGATACTCCTACAATGAGCAGTTCTTC. It codes for CASSLRTSGYSYNEQFF.

The rearrangement uses TRBV27 and TRBJ1-2, with 7 bases lining up with TRBD1. The CDR3 contains 14 residues. After removal of 5 bases from V and 4 bases from J, the junction contained 7 bases not matched to a gene. The germline V gene encodes CDR1 MNHEY and CDR2 SMNVEV (reference sequence). CDR3 nucleotides: TGTGCCAGCAGTACCGGGACAGTTCCCTATGGCTACACCTTC. Translating gives CASSTGTVPYGYTF.

In its sample, this clonotype was seen many times. The chain combines TRBV5-1 with TRBJ2-7; no definite D call. Germline V gene data show CDR1 as SGHRS and CDR2 as YFSETQ. Trimming removed 0 bases from V and 2 bases from J, with 6 bases in between. This CDR3 has 13 amino acids. CDR3 region: CASSLVTTYEQYF. CDR3 bases: TGCGCCAGCAGCTTGGTAACGACCTACGAGCAGTACTTC.

This clonotype was observed at least ten times. The genes are TRBV11-1 and TRBJ2-1; 10 bases map to TRBD1. This CDR3 comprises 16 residues. The ends lost 1 base at V and 6 bases at J; junction bases unmatched: 6. The germline CDR1 and CDR2 sequences are SGHAT and FQDESV (reference sequence). The CDR3 region has the DNA TGTGCCAGCAGCTTAGGAGTTTGGACAGGGGGCAATGAGCAGTTCTTC. This gives the protein CASSLGVWTGGNEQFF. The variable domain in full, with the rest retrieved from reference TRBV11-1 and TRBJ2-1, is EAEVAQSPRYKITEKSQAVAFWCDPISGHATLYWYRQILGQGPELLVQFQDESVVDDSQLPKDRFSAERLKGVDSTLKIQPAELGDSAMYLCASSLGVWTGGNEQFFGPGTRLTVL.

The rearrangement links TRBV12-3 or TRBV12-4 to TRBJ1-5, with D uncertain. Trimming stripped 5 bases from V and 4 bases from J, with 12 bases between. The CDR3 sequence is 14 residues long. The CDR3 coding sequence is TGTGCCAGCAGTCTGGACCTGTGGAATCAGCCCCAGCATTTT. Its translation: CASSLDLWNQPQHF.

This clonotype was observed many times. J is TRBJ1-2 and V is TRBV30, with TRBD1 matching over 7 bases. This CDR3 has 15 residues. Looked up from germline, CDR1 is GTSNPN and CDR2 is SVGIG (reference sequence). V shed 3 bases and J 6 bases; nucleotides not matched to a gene: 13. The DNA of the CDR3 is TGTGCCTGGAGCGCCACCCCACAGGGGCACGATGGCTACACCTTC. Translating gives CAWSATPQGHDGYTF.

The chain recombines TRBV12-3 or TRBV12-4 with TRBJ2-3; 11 bases fit TRBD2. Trimming took 2 bases from V and 8 from J; bases not matched to a gene: 15. CDR3 length equals 18 residues. The CDR3 bases are TGTGCCAGCAGTTTAAATAGCGGGAGGGCCCGTCGTGGGGGTACGCAGTATTTT. The encoded protein is CASSLNSGRARRGGTQYF.

This clonotype appeared many times. The chain combines TRBV6-1 with TRBJ2-7; maybe TRBD1 (6 bases). CDR1 is MNHNS and CDR2 is SASEGT in the germline V gene. This CDR3 is built from 13 residues. V shed 6 bases and J shed 6 bases, with 15 bases lying between them. The CDR3 loop reads CASSPLTGPEQYF. For the CDR3, the DNA is TGTGCCAGCAGCCCCCTAACAGGGCCCGAGCAGTACTTC.

This clonotype was counted many times. This rearrangement joins TRBV29-1 to TRBJ1-2, with a tentative D call TRBD1 (6 bases). Germline V CDR1 and CDR2: SQVTM, ANQGSEA. The CDR3 totals 13 residues. The CDR3 sequence is CIITAQGRNGYTF. The CDR3 DNA reads TGCATCATTACAGCACAGGGCAGAAATGGCTACACCTTC. The whole variable domain, remainder taken from reference TRBV29-1 and TRBJ1-2, is SAVISQKPSRDICQRGTSLTIQCQVDSQVTMMFWYRQQPGQSLTLIATANQGSEATYESGFVIDKFPISRPNLTFSTLTVSNMSPEDSSIYLCIITAQGRNGYTFGSGTRLTVV.

This clonotype occurred a few times. V is TRBV29-1 and J is TRBJ2-7, with a possible D match to TRBD1 (5 bases). Germline CDR1 and CDR2: SQVTM and ANQGSEA. V lost 4 bases to trimming and J lost 9 bases, with 13 bases between them. This CDR3 region has 11 residues. In DNA, the CDR3 is TGCAGCGTTGCCGACAGACCAGCGCAGTACTTC. This gives the protein CSVADRPAQYF.